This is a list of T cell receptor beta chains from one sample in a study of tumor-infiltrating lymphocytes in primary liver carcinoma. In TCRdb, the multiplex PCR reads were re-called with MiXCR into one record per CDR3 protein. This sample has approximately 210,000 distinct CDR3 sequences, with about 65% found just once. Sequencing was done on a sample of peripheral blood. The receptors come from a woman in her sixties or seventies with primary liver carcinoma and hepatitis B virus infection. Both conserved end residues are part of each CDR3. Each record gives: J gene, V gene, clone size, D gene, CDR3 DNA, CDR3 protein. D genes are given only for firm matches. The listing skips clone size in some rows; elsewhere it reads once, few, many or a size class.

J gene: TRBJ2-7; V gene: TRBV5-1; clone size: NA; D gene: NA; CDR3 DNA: TGCGCCAGCAGCTTGACAGACTACGAGCAGTACTTC; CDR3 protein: CASSLTDYEQYF
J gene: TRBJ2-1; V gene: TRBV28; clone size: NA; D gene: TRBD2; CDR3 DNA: TGTGCCAGCAGGGGGGGAGGGACCTGCGAGCAGTTCTTC; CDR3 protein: CASRGGGTCEQFF
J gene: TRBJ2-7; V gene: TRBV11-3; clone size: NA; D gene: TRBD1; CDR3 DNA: TGTGCCAGTAGCCCCGTGATAGGGGGCAACTACGAGCAGTACTTC; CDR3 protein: CASSPVIGGNYEQYF
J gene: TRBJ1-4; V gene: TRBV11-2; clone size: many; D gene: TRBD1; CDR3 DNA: TGTGCCAGCAGCCCAGGGGGTTCGGCAGGGAGTGAAAAACTGTTTTTT; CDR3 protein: CASSPGGSAGSEKLFF
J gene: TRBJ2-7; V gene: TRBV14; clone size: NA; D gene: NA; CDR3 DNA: TGTGCCAGCAGCCAAGATGGGGTGGGTCCCGTGCCAGAGCATTACTTC; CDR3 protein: CASSQDGVGPVPEHYF
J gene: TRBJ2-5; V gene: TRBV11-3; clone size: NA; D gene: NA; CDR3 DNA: TGTGCCATCAGCTTAGAGGGTACGGCTAGCTATGAGACCCAGTACTTC; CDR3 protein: CAISLEGTASYETQYF
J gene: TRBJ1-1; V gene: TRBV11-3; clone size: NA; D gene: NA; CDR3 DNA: TGTGCCAGCAGCTTACTGTGCCGGGACACTGAAGCTTTCTTT; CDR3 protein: CASSLLCRDTEAFF
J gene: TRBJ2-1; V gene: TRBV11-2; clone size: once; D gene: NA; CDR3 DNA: TGTGCCAGCAGCTTAGGTGGGATTTACAATGGGCTGTTCTTC; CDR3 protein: CASSLGGIYNGLFF
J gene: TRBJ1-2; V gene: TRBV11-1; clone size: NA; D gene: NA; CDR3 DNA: TGTGCCAGCAGCTTCGACGGAACCTATGACTACACCTTC; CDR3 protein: CASSFDGTYDYTF
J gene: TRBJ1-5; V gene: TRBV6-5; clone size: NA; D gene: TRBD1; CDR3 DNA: TGTGCCACCAGCCAAAGACAGGGGGGTCGTCAGCCCCAGCATTTT; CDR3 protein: CATSQRQGGRQPQHF
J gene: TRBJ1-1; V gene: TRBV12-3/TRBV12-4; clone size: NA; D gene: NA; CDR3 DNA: TGTGCCAGCAGTTTAGCGCGGGTGGGGAACACTGATGCTTTCTTT; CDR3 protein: CASSLARVGNTDAFF
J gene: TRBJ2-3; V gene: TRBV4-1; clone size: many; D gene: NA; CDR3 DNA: TGCGCCAGCAGCCAACCCGCCGGGGGCCGGGAGGATACGCAGTATTTT; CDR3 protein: CASSQPAGGREDTQYF
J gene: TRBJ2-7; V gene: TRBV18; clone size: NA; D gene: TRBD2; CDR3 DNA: TGTGCCAGCTCACCTAGCTGGGGGGGATACGAGCAGTACTTC; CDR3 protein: CASSPSWGGYEQYF
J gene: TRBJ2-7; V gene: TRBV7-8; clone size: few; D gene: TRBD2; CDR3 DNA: TGTGCCAGCAGCTGGGGGGGAGCGGGGAACTACGAGCAGTACTTC; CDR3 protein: CASSWGGAGNYEQYF
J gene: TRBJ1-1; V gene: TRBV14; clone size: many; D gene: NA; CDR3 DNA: TGTGCCAGCAGCCCTACGCGGGGCACTGAAGCTTTCTTT; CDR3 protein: CASSPTRGTEAFF
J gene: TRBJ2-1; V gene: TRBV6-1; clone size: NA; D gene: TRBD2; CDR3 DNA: TGTGCCAGCAGTGGGCCGACTAGCGGGGTTTACAATAAGCAGATCTTC; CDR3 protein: CASSGPTSGVYNKQIF
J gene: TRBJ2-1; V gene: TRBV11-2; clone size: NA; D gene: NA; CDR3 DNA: TGTGCCAGCAGCCAAGGACTAACGCACAATGAGCAGTTCTTC; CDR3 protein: CASSQGLTHNEQFF
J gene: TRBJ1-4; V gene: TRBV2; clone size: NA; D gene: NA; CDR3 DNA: TGTGCCAGCAGCAAACAGGGAACCAGTGAAAAACTGTTTTTT; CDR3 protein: CASSKQGTSEKLFF
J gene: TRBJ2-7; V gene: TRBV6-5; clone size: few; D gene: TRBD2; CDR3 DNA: TGTGCCAGCAGTTACAATCCTAGCGGGAGAAGGGACGAGCAGTACTTC; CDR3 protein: CASSYNPSGRRDEQYF
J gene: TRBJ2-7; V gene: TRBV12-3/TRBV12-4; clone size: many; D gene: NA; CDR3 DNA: TGTGCCAGCAGCCCCAGGGGCGGGAACTCCTACGAGCAGTACTTC; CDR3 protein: CASSPRGGNSYEQYF
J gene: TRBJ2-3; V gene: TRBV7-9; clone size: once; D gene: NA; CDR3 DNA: TGTGCCAGCAGCTTAGAAAATTTACCGGAGGCGCAGTATTTT; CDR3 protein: CASSLENLPEAQYF
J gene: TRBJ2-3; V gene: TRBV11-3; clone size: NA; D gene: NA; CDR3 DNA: TGTGCCAGCAGCTTATGCCACAGCGGACCCACAGATACACAGTATTTT; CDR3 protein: CASSLCHSGPTDTQYF
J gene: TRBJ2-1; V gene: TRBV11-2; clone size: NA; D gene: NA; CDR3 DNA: TGTACCAGCAGCAGGTACCATAGCTCCTACAATGAGCAGTTCTTC; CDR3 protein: CTSSRYHSSYNEQFF
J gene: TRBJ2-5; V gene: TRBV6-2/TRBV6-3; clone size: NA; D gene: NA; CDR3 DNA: TGTGCCAGCAGTTACTCCCCAAGAAGTGGGAGGAGAGATACCCAGTACTTC; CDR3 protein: CASSYSPRSGRRDTQYF
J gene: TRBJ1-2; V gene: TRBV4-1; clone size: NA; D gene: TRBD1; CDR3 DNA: TGCGCCTGCAGCCGAGCAGGGGGATCCTATGGCTACACCTTC; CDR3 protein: CACSRAGGSYGYTF
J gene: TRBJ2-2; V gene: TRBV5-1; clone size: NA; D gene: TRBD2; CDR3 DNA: TGCGCCAGCAGCTGGAGCGGGAGAAGCACCGGGGAGCTGTTTTTT; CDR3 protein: CASSWSGRSTGELFF
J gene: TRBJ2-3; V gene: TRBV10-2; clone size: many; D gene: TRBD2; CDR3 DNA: TGCGCCAGCAGTGGGGCCCTAGCGGGAGGCGCAGATACGCAGTATTTT; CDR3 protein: CASSGALAGGADTQYF
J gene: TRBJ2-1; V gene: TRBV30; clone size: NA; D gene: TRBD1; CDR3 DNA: TGTGCCTGGAGCACAGGGGCGTTGGGTGAGCAGTTCTTC; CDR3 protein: CAWSTGALGEQFF
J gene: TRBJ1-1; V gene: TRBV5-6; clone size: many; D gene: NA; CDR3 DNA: TGTGCCAGCAGCCTGACGAACAGGGACACTGAAGCTTTCTTT; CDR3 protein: CASSLTNRDTEAFF
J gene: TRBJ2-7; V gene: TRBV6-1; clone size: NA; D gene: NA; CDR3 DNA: TGTGCCAGCAGTGAAGCGTGGTACTACCAGTACTTC; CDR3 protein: CASSEAWYYQYF
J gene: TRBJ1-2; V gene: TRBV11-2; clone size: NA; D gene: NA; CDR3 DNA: TGTGCCAGCAACTCACCATTCCCCAGCGAGAACGCCGCTCGAGCTAACTATGGCTACACCTTC; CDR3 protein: CASNSPFPSENAARANYGYTF
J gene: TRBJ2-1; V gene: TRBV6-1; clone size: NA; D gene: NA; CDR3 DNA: TGTGCCAGCAGTAAATGGGAGGAGGATTACAATGAGCAGTCCTTC; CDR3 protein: CASSKWEEDYNEQSF
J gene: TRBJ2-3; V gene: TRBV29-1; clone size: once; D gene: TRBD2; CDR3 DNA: TGCAACACTAAGCTGCTAGCGGGAGCAGATACGCAGTATTTC; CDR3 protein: CNTKLLAGADTQYF
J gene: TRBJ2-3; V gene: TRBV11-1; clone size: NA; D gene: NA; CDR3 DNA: TGTGCCAGCAGATGGGGGACCCGAACTCCACAGATTTCGCAGTATTTT; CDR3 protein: CASRWGTRTPQISQYF
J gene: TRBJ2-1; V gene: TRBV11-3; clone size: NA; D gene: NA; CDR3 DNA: TGTGTCAGCAGTCGGTTAGTTGACAATGAGCAGTTCTTC; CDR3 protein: CVSSRLVDNEQFF
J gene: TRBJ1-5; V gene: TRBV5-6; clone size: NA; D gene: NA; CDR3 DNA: TGTGCCAGCAGCTTGTCGGGGTTTTTATCCCAGGCCCAGCATTTT; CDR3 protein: CASSLSGFLSQAQHF